This T cell receptor beta chain was recorded in a study of control samples from healthy donors and cancer patients. The CDR3 contains 16 residues. The germline V gene encodes CDR1 SGHRS and CDR2 YFSETQ. V was pared by 1 base and J by 0 bases, with 13 bases between. Data came from immunoSEQ multiplex PCR; TCRdb stores just in-frame clones and leaves some out. The table has 120,000 or so clones, around 90% seen once. This clone came up once. The receptor was derived from a man aged 18-30 years in good health. Sequenced material: blood. V usage is TRBV5-1 and J usage is TRBJ1-1; no clear D gene. The CDR3 sequence is CASSLSLGRVNTEAFF. CDR3 in DNA: TGCGCCAGCAGCTTGAGCTTAGGGCGGGTGAACACTGAAGCTTTCTTT.